These 14 T cell receptor beta chains were all obtained from the same sample, sequenced in a study of cytomegalovirus exposure and HLA in healthy donors. Using immunoSEQ multiplex PCR, the repertoire was profiled, and TCRdb retains in-frame clones only, with some absent. The sample has tens of thousands of clones; 97% are singletons. What was sequenced was PBMCs. The origin of the receptors is a woman aged 18-29 years in good health and CMV-seropositive.

Written as DNA, the CDR3 is TGTGCCAGCAGCTTAAGTCGGTGGGAGGGCTCCTACAATGAGCAGTTCTTC. It codes for CASSLSRWEGSYNEQFF. The V and J genes are TRBV11-3 and TRBJ2-1, with 7 nucleotides matching TRBD2. The CDR3 has 17 amino acids. From germline, CDR1 is SGHNT and CDR2 YENEEA. With V trimmed by 2 bases and J by 0 bases, 7 bases remained unmatched.

V is TRBV7-3 and J is TRBJ2-1; D possibly corresponds to TRBD2 (5 bases). The V end lost 2 bases, the J end lost 9 bases, and 8 bases lay between the germline ends. CDR1 is SGHTA, CDR2 FQGTGA, per germline. The CDR3 spans 12 residues. CDR3 region: CASSLSRGEQFF. DNA of the CDR3: TGTGCCAGCAGCTTATCCCGGGGTGAGCAGTTCTTC.

This rearrangement joins TRBV10-3 to TRBJ1-1; the D gene is possibly TRBD1 (5 bases). With 4 bases removed from V and 3 bases from J, the gap between germline ends came to 12 bases. Per the germline V gene, CDR1 is ENHRY and CDR2 is SYGVKD. The CDR3 sequence is 14 residues long. The CDR3: CAISAQGKDTEAFF. CDR3 bases: TGTGCCATCAGTGCTCAGGGTAAGGACACTGAAGCTTTCTTT.

In nucleotides, the CDR3 is TGTGCCAGCAGATATACCACAGGGAACACTGAAGCTTTCTTT. Translated, it gives CASRYTTGNTEAFF. The rearrangement links TRBV6-1 to TRBJ1-1; D is possibly TRBD1 (5 bases). The V end was cut by 6 bases, the J end by 1 base, with 12 bases between. The germline V gene encodes CDR1 MNHNS and CDR2 SASEGT. The CDR3 covers 14 residues.

This clone has a single count. This sequence joins TRBV18 and TRBJ2-2; 7 bases match TRBD2. This CDR3 contains 17 residues. Germline trimming cut 1 base from V and 1 base from J; bases unmatched to any gene: 6. Germline lookup yields CDR1 KGHSH and CDR2 LQKENI. This CDR3 is CASSPRVASGNTGELFF. Written as DNA, the CDR3 is TGTGCCAGCTCACCACGGGTCGCTAGCGGGAACACCGGGGAGCTGTTTTTT.

The genes are TRBV2 and TRBJ2-6; D might be TRBD2 (5 bases). V lost 0 bases to trimming and J lost 2 bases, with 14 bases between them. Germline loops: CDR1 SNHLY, CDR2 FYNNEI. This CDR3 has 18 residues. In DNA, the CDR3 is TGTGCCAGCAGTGAAGCGCGGGCGGGCCCTCCTGGGGCCAACGTCCTGACTTTC. This codes for CASSEARAGPPGANVLTF.

The chain links TRBV2 to TRBJ1-2; possible D gene TRBD1, 5 bases. The CDR3 length is 15 residues. Germline V gene data show CDR1 as SNHLY and CDR2 as FYNNEI. V was pared by 2 bases and J by 0 bases, with 10 bases between. The CDR3 bases are TGTGCCAGCAGTGAAATAGGACATCCTAACTATGGCTACACCTTC. Its protein product is CASSEIGHPNYGYTF. The whole variable domain, filled in from reference TRBV2 and TRBJ1-2, reads EPEVTQTPSHQVTQMGQEVILRCVPISNHLYFYWYRQILGQKVEFLVSFYNNEISEKSEIFDDQFSVERPDGSNFTLKIRSTKLEDSAMYFCASSEIGHPNYGYTFGSGTRLTVV.

The rearrangement links TRBV19 to TRBJ1-1; D gene unclear. This CDR3 region has 15 residues. Trimming pared 10 bases from V and 0 bases from J, leaving 18 bases between. Germline CDR1 is LNHDA and CDR2 is SQIVND (reference sequence). In DNA form, the CDR3 reads TGTGCCACCACCCAGCAAGGAGGAATGAACACTGAAGCTTTCTTT. It translates to CATTQQGGMNTEAFF.

The CDR3 loop reads CASSASGRRLNEQFF. The CDR3 coding sequence is TGTGCCAGCAGCGCGAGCGGGAGGAGGTTGAATGAGCAGTTCTTC. The V and J genes are TRBV7-3 and TRBJ2-1; TRBD2 aligns across 9 bases. This CDR3 is 15 amino acids long. The V and J ends lost 5 bases and 7 bases, in that order; junction bases with no gene match: 9. The germline V gene encodes CDR1 SGHTA and CDR2 FQGTGA. The whole variable domain, remainder taken from reference TRBV7-3 and TRBJ2-1, is GAGVSQTPSNKVTEKGKYVELRCDPISGHTALYWYRQSLGQGPEFLIYFQGTGAADDSGLPNDRFFAVRPEGSVSTLKIQRTERGDSAVYLCASSASGRRLNEQFFGPGTRLTVL.

This rearrangement joins TRBV28 to TRBJ2-6; D gene uncertain. CDR1 is MDHEN and CDR2 is SYDVKM in the germline V gene. The length of the CDR3 is 19 residues. V lost 2 bases and J lost 0, with 17 bases in between. The CDR3 region is CASSLPPPELRSGANVLTF. The CDR3 DNA reads TGTGCCAGCAGTTTACCCCCCCCTGAGCTCCGCTCTGGGGCCAACGTCCTGACTTTC.

In DNA form, the CDR3 reads TGTGCCAGCAGCTCCCGACACCCAACTAATGAAAAACTGTTTTTT. Protein sequence: CASSSRHPTNEKLFF. The chain is built from TRBV7-3 and TRBJ1-4; D unresolved. Germline V gene lookup returns CDR1 SGHTA and CDR2 FQGTGA. The CDR3 is 15 amino acids. Trimming removed 4 bases from V and 0 bases from J, with 9 bases in between.

The chain carries TRBV7-6 and TRBJ2-1; 9 positions agree with TRBD1. CDR3 size: 15 residues. V lost 3 bases and J lost 4; bases outside the gene matches: 4. Looked up from germline, CDR1 is SGHVS and CDR2 is FNYEAQ. CDR3 nucleotides: TGTGCCAGCAGCTTGGGGACAGGGATTTACAATGAGCAGTTCTTC. Amino acid sequence: CASSLGTGIYNEQFF.

The chain recombines TRBV5-1 with TRBJ2-7; no reliable D call. V was pared by 1 base and J by 2 bases, with 4 bases between. This CDR3 has 12 residues. The V gene's germline CDR1 is SGHRS and CDR2 YFSETQ. The CDR3 nucleotides are TGCGCCAGCAGCTTGACAACCTACGAGCAGTACTTC. Translation gives CASSLTTYEQYF.

V usage is TRBV11-2 and J usage is TRBJ1-3; 9 positions match TRBD1. With V trimmed by 6 bases and J by 2 bases, 8 bases remained unmatched. CDR1 is SGHAT and CDR2 is FQNNGV in the germline V gene. This CDR3 region has 16 residues. The CDR3 loop reads CASRAEDRGTGNTIYF. DNA for the CDR3: TGTGCCAGCAGGGCCGAGGACAGGGGTACTGGAAACACCATATATTTT. Together with reference TRBV11-2 and TRBJ1-3, the CDR3 gives the full variable domain: EAGVAQSPRYKIIEKRQSVAFWCNPISGHATLYWYQQILGQGPKLLIQFQNNGVVDDSQLPKDRFSAERLKGVDSTLKIQPAKLEDSAVYLCASRAEDRGTGNTIYFGEGSWLTVV.